Below, 23 T cell receptor beta chains from the same sample are listed, as sequenced in a study of cytomegalovirus exposure and HLA in healthy donors. Amplification used 60 Vbeta primers and 13 Jbeta primers. Produced via immunoSEQ multiplex PCR; TCRdb's table is partial and in-frame only. The repertoire holds about 120,000 clones, roughly 83% seen once, with around 19% in the top ten. Source material: PBMCs. The receptors derive from a young man in good health and CMV-seropositive.

This chain uses TRBV11-1 with TRBJ2-5; 7 nucleotides line up with TRBD1. The CDR3 covers 15 residues. Looked up from germline, CDR1 is SGHAT and CDR2 is FQDESV (reference sequence). The J segment lost 5 bases and the V segment lost 1 base, leaving 7 bases of the junction unmatched. The CDR3 spells CASSLVGQGDETQYF. The CDR3 DNA reads as TGTGCCAGCAGCTTAGTGGGGCAGGGGGACGAGACCCAGTACTTC.

The DNA for the CDR3 is TGTGCCAGCAGGCTAGCGGGGGGGATCGCCGGGGAGCTGTTTTTT. Amino acid sequence: CASRLAGGIAGELFF. The gene calls are TRBV6-5 and TRBJ2-2, with TRBD2 matching 12 bases. The germline V gene encodes CDR1 MNHEY and CDR2 SVGAGI. The J segment lost 6 bases and the V segment lost 6 bases, leaving 5 bases of the junction unmatched. This CDR3 has 15 amino acids.

This rearrangement joins TRBV7-9 to TRBJ1-3, with D unresolved. Trimming left V 1 base short and J 4 bases short, with 8 bases between. This CDR3 has 14 residues. Germline V gene lookup returns CDR1 SEHNR and CDR2 FQNEAQ (reference sequence). DNA for the CDR3: TGTGCCAGCAGCTTAGTTGCTAAGGGAAACACCATATATTTT. It yields the protein CASSLVAKGNTIYF.

A remark on this clone: A read error may account for a junction end that differs from germline. The chain carries TRBV4-1 and TRBJ2-2, with TRBD1 as a possible D gene (5 bases). Germline-derived CDR1 and CDR2 are MGHRA and YSYEKL. The CDR3 consists of 13 residues. This chain's CDR3 is CASSEDSGLELFF. As DNA, the CDR3 is TGCGCCAGCAGCGAAGATTCAGGGTTAGAGCTGTTTTTT.

In its sample, this clone was seen a few times. This rearrangement joins TRBV4-1 to TRBJ1-6; D is undetermined. Trimming left V 5 bases short and J 7 bases short, with 18 bases between. The CDR3 totals 16 residues. From germline, CDR1 is MGHRA and CDR2 YSYEKL. CDR3: CASSNNFGNVNSPLHF. For the CDR3, the DNA is TGCGCCAGCAGCAACAACTTCGGGAACGTCAATTCACCCCTCCACTTT.

The chain couples TRBV19 to TRBJ2-1; D ambiguous. V shed 8 bases and J shed 6 bases, with 8 bases lying between them. Germline V gene sequence: CDR1 LNHDA, CDR2 SQIVND (reference sequence). This CDR3 contains 11 residues. The CDR3 spells CASLSLNEQFF. In DNA form, the CDR3 reads TGTGCCAGTCTGAGCCTCAATGAGCAGTTCTTC.

In the case of this clone: An end of the junction does not agree with germline; a read error may underlie this. V gene TRBV27 combines with J gene TRBJ2-1; TRBD1 might be the D (5 bases). The germline V gene has CDR1 MNHEY and CDR2 SMNVEV (reference sequence). The CDR3 loop spans 15 amino acids. CDR3 DNA sequence: TGTGCCGGCAGCTTAGACAGAAGCTCCTACAATGAGCAGTTCTTC. Translation: CAGSLDRSSYNEQFF.

The genes are TRBV11-2 and TRBJ2-7, with D unresolved. Trimming removed 1 base from V and 0 bases from J, with 7 bases in between. Looked up from germline, CDR1 is SGHAT and CDR2 is FQNNGV. This CDR3 has 14 residues. The CDR3 spells CASSLVISSYEQYF. The CDR3 bases are TGTGCCAGCAGCTTAGTCATTAGCTCCTACGAGCAGTACTTC.

The V gene is TRBV13, the J gene TRBJ1-4; the D is unclear. CDR1 and CDR2 from the germline V gene are PRHDT and FYEKMQ (reference sequence). V was pared by 5 bases and J by 0 bases, with 13 bases between. The CDR3 extends over 16 amino acids. The CDR3 spells CASSLSGAATNEKLFF. In DNA, the CDR3 is TGTGCCAGCAGCCTTAGTGGAGCTGCAACTAATGAAAAACTGTTTTTT.

This chain joins TRBV28 and TRBJ1-1; D is ambiguous. CDR1 and CDR2 from the germline V gene are MDHEN and SYDVKM. V was clipped by 4 bases and J by 5 bases, with 17 bases between them. The CDR3 is made up of 15 amino acids. In DNA, the CDR3 is TGTGCCAGCAGTTCCGGACCGGGCTCGGGAACTGAAGCTTTCTTT. Translated, it gives CASSSGPGSGTEAFF.

V gene TRBV19 combines with J gene TRBJ2-7; 14 nucleotides align to TRBD2. The junction had 2 bases not matched to a gene; V was cut back by 9 bases and J by 4 bases. Looked up from germline, CDR1 is LNHDA and CDR2 is SQIVND (reference sequence). The CDR3 contains 13 residues. In DNA form, the CDR3 reads TGTGCCAGCAGGACTAGCGGGGGGTACGAGCAGTACTTC. This codes for CASRTSGGYEQYF.

The CDR3 nucleotides read TGTGCCAGCAGCCTCGGGGGGTTGGCCACTGAAGCTTTCTTT. Translation gives CASSLGGLATEAFF. The chain employs TRBV4-2 and TRBJ1-1; possibly TRBD1 for D (5 bases). Germline values: CDR1 LGHNA, CDR2 YNFKEQ. This CDR3 comprises 14 residues. The germline V and J ends were trimmed by 4 bases and 4 bases, with 13 bases remaining between them.

CDR3 sequence: CASSQARDSYEQYF. In DNA, the CDR3 is TGCGCCAGCAGCCAAGCACGGGACAGCTACGAGCAGTACTTC. The rearrangement uses TRBV4-1 and TRBJ2-7; TRBD1 agrees at 7 bases. There are 14 residues in the CDR3. Per the germline V gene, CDR1 is MGHRA and CDR2 is YSYEKL. The V segment lost 1 base and the J segment 3 bases; nucleotides outside the gene matches: 3.

The rearrangement links TRBV29-1 to TRBJ2-7; D gene unclear. Germline-derived CDR1 and CDR2 are SQVTM and ANQGSEA. Trimming cost V 8 bases and J 6 bases, with 14 bases left between them. The CDR3 is made up of 11 amino acids. CDR3 in amino acids: CSTLGTAEQYF. CDR3 in DNA: TGCAGCACCCTGGGCACAGCCGAGCAGTACTTC.

The chain joins TRBV7-9 to TRBJ2-7; tentative D call: TRBD2 (5 bases). The CDR3 consists of 14 residues. The germline CDR1 and CDR2 sequences are SEHNR and FQNEAQ (reference sequence). Trimming removed 6 bases from V and 1 base from J, with 13 bases in between. CDR3 bases: TGTGCCAGCAGACCGACCGGAGGTTCCTACGAGCAGTACTTC. Its translation is CASRPTGGSYEQYF. Looking up the rest from reference TRBV7-9 and TRBJ2-7 gives the full variable domain: DTGVSQNPRHKITKRGQNVTFRCDPISEHNRLYWYRQTLGQGPEFLTYFQNEAQLEKSRLLSDRFSAERPKGSFSTLEIQRTEQGDSAMYLCASRPTGGSYEQYFGPGTRLTVT.

This clone was counted a single time. The chain combines TRBV5-4 with TRBJ2-1; no definite D call. CDR1 and CDR2 (germline): SGHNT, YYREEE (reference sequence). This CDR3 spans 16 amino acids. V was trimmed by 0 bases and J by 2 bases, leaving 12 bases between them. Here the CDR3 reads CASSLVEAGTYNEQFF. As DNA, the CDR3 is TGTGCCAGCAGCTTGGTCGAGGCTGGTACCTACAATGAGCAGTTCTTC.

The chain links TRBV9 to TRBJ2-5; a weak D match, TRBD2 (5 bases). This CDR3 region has 15 residues. V was pared by 4 bases and J by 4 bases, with 17 bases between. CDR1 is SGDLS, CDR2 YYNGEE, per germline. The CDR3 nucleotides are TGTGCCAGCAGCCGGGGAGACTCCTCGGCAGAGACCCAGTACTTC. Translating gives CASSRGDSSAETQYF.

The chain has TRBV10-1 and TRBJ2-7; D is possibly TRBD2 (6 bases). This CDR3 has 15 amino acids. Trimming stripped 5 bases from V and 2 bases from J, with 16 bases between. The germline gives CDR1 WNHNN, CDR2 SYGVQD (reference sequence). The CDR3 DNA reads TGCGCCAGCAGTATACCGGGACTTCTTACCTACGAGCAGTACTTC. This gives the protein CASSIPGLLTYEQYF.

V gene TRBV19 combines with J gene TRBJ1-2, with TRBD1 matching over 8 bases. J gave up 2 bases and V 4 bases, and 3 bases lay outside the gene matches. The CDR3 loop spans 14 amino acids. Germline V CDR1 and CDR2: LNHDA, SQIVND (reference sequence). CDR3 coding DNA: TGTGCCAGTAGTAGGGGACAGGACAACTATGGCTACACCTTC. Protein sequence: CASSRGQDNYGYTF.

This sequence joins TRBV12-5 and TRBJ1-2; 9 bases are shared with TRBD1. CDR3 size: 16 residues. Germline V gene lookup returns CDR1 LGHNT and CDR2 FRNRAP. The ends lost 4 bases at V and 6 bases at J; junction bases unmatched: 12. In nucleotides, the CDR3 is TGTGCTAGTGGTTCGCTACATACGGGACAGGGAGATGGCTACACCTTC. It codes for CASGSLHTGQGDGYTF.

This chain connects TRBV30 to TRBJ2-3; a possible D gene is TRBD2 (6 bases). V lost 4 bases and J lost 5, with 19 bases in between. Per the germline V gene, CDR1 is GTSNPN and CDR2 is SVGIG (reference sequence). The CDR3 has 15 amino acids. The CDR3 bases are TGTGCCTGGACCCGTTTTGGGCAGGGAGGAGATACGCAGTATTTT. It encodes CAWTRFGQGGDTQYF.

The chain couples TRBV7-3 to TRBJ1-5; D is undetermined. The CDR3 loop spans 12 amino acids. In germline, CDR1 is SGHTA, CDR2 FQGTGA. Trimming took 3 bases from V and 7 from J, leaving 7 bases between them. CDR3: CASSFMRQPQHF. The DNA of the CDR3 is TGTGCCAGCAGCTTCATGCGCCAGCCCCAGCATTTT. The variable domain in full, completed from reference TRBV7-3 and TRBJ1-5, reads GAGVSQTPSNKVTEKGKYVELRCDPISGHTALYWYRQSLGQGPEFLIYFQGTGAADDSGLPNDRFFAVRPEGSVSTLKIQRTERGDSAVYLCASSFMRQPQHFGDGTRLSIL.

The chain employs TRBV28 and TRBJ2-5, with 10 positions matching TRBD2. The germline CDR1 and CDR2 sequences are MDHEN and SYDVKM. The J segment lost 2 bases and the V segment lost 5 bases, leaving 5 bases of the junction unmatched. There are 15 residues in the CDR3. Here the CDR3 reads CASSPAGGGQETQYF. The CDR3 bases are TGTGCCAGCAGTCCAGCGGGGGGGGGACAAGAGACCCAGTACTTC.